The 15 T cell receptor beta chains below come from one sample, sequenced in a study of blood T cell repertoires in COVID-19. Sequencing was performed with immunoSEQ multiplex PCR; in TCRdb, only in-frame clones are kept and a portion is missing. The sample comprises about 210,000 clones, 65% to 85% of which are singletons, and around 4% rests with the top ten. The specimen sequenced was PBMCs or T cells enriched from blood (not recorded which). The receptors stem from a man aged 25-45 years with acute COVID-19.

This clone has ten or more counts. This sequence joins TRBV2 and TRBJ1-4; TRBD1 matches 7 bases. Germline V gene data show CDR1 as SNHLY and CDR2 as FYNNEI. CDR3 length: 14 residues. V was pared by 6 bases and J by 8 bases, with 9 bases of the junction left unmatched. As DNA, the CDR3 is TGTGCCAGCAGAGGCCAGGGGGGTGGAGAAAAACTGTTTTTT. This translates into CASRGQGGGEKLFF.

This clone was counted only a few times. A read error may account for a junction end that differs from germline. Other DNA variants within this sample encode the same CDR3. The V and J genes are TRBV3-1 (or the pseudogene TRBV3-2) and TRBJ2-1; maybe TRBD1 (6 bases). The CDR3 totals 11 residues. Germline CDR1 reads LGHDT; CDR2 reads YNNKEL (reference sequence). The CDR3 region is CASSQEGPGVF. DNA for the CDR3: TGTGCCAGCAGCCAAGAGGGCCCAGGGGTCTTC.

The CDR3 sequence is CSVETGGAQPQHF. The CDR3 coding sequence is TGCAGCGTTGAAACGGGAGGGGCTCAGCCCCAGCATTTT. The V call is TRBV29-1, the J call TRBJ1-5; D might be TRBD1 (5 bases). The CDR3 has 13 residues. The V and J ends lost 2 bases and 6 bases respectively, with 11 bases between them. Germline V gene data show CDR1 as SQVTM and CDR2 as ANQGSEA. The complete variable domain, with remaining parts taken from reference TRBV29-1 and TRBJ1-5, reads SAVISQKPSRDICQRGTSLTIQCQVDSQVTMMFWYRQQPGQSLTLIATANQGSEATYESGFVIDKFPISRPNLTFSTLTVSNMSPEDSSIYLCSVETGGAQPQHFGDGTRLSIL.

The chain combines TRBV5-5 with TRBJ1-5; 9 bases fit TRBD1. CDR3 length: 14 residues. The germline V gene has CDR1 SGHKS and CDR2 YYEKEE (reference sequence). The ends lost 2 bases at V and 6 bases at J; junction bases unmatched: 3. CDR3 residues: CASSLQGAGQPQHF. Here the CDR3 DNA reads TGTGCCAGCAGCTTACAGGGGGCAGGTCAGCCCCAGCATTTT.

This chain connects TRBV5-4 to TRBJ1-2; D is undetermined. Germline CDR1 SGHNT, CDR2 YYREEE (reference sequence). There are 13 residues in the CDR3. The V end lost 4 bases, the J end lost 6 bases, and 13 bases lay between the germline ends. The CDR3 reads CASSLGIQDGYTF. Written as DNA, the CDR3 is TGTGCCAGCAGCCTCGGGATTCAGGATGGCTACACCTTC.

The CDR3, as DNA: TGTGCCAGCAGTGAGTACCCCGGGAGCTACACCTTC. This gives the protein CASSEYPGSYTF. V and J are TRBV6-4 and TRBJ1-2; D is ambiguous. The V and J ends lost 3 bases and 9 bases respectively, with 11 bases between them. CDR1 and CDR2 (germline): MRHNA, SNTAGT. This CDR3 has 12 residues.

V is TRBV3-1 (or the pseudogene TRBV3-2) and J is TRBJ1-1, with TRBD1 as a possible D gene (5 bases). Trimming stripped 4 bases from V and 0 bases from J, with 12 bases between. This CDR3 comprises 15 residues. The germline gives CDR1 LGHDT, CDR2 YNNKEL (reference sequence). The CDR3 sequence: CASSRATVMNTEAFF. For the CDR3, the DNA is TGTGCCAGCAGCCGAGCGACAGTAATGAACACTGAAGCTTTCTTT.

The V gene is TRBV9, the J gene TRBJ1-1; 9 nucleotides match TRBD1. This CDR3 region has 15 residues. Germline-derived CDR1 and CDR2 are SGDLS and YYNGEE. V shed 4 bases, J shed 5 bases, and the junction held 9 bases outside the gene matches. The CDR3 DNA follows: TGTGCCAGCAGCCCGGGGGACAGGGAGAGGACTGAAGCTTTCTTT. Translated: CASSPGDRERTEAFF. Full variable domain (rest looked up from reference TRBV9 and TRBJ1-1): DSGVTQTPKHLITATGQRVTLRCSPRSGDLSVYWYQQSLDQGLQFLIQYYNGEERAKGNILERFSAQQFPDLHSELNLSSLELGDSALYFCASSPGDRERTEAFFGQGTRLTVV.

This clone was counted between two and nine times. This chain connects TRBV5-1 to TRBJ1-1; possible D gene TRBD1, 5 bases. CDR1 and CDR2 from the germline V gene are SGHRS and YFSETQ. The CDR3 consists of 14 residues. Trimming removed 2 bases at V and 0 bases at J, with 8 bases between. In nucleotides, the CDR3 is TGCGCCAGCAGCTTCGGCAGGGTGAACACTGAAGCTTTCTTT. Amino acid sequence: CASSFGRVNTEAFF.

The V and J genes are TRBV3-1 (or the pseudogene TRBV3-2) and TRBJ2-3, with 14 bases that match TRBD2. CDR1 LGHDT and CDR2 YNNKEL come from the germline V gene (reference sequence). With V trimmed by 4 bases and J by 3 bases, 3 bases remained unmatched. The length of the CDR3 is 16 residues. The CDR3 loop is CASSLRTSGGTDTQYF. CDR3 sequence (DNA): TGTGCCAGCAGCCTCCGGACTAGCGGGGGGACAGATACGCAGTATTTT.

The rearrangement links TRBV10-2 to TRBJ1-3; no reliable D call. Trimming removed 9 bases at V and 0 bases at J, with 9 bases between. Germline values: CDR1 WSHSY, CDR2 SAAADI. This CDR3 has 13 residues. For the CDR3, the DNA is TGCGCCAGTAACTCCGGCTCTGGAAACACCATATATTTT. Its protein product is CASNSGSGNTIYF.

This clone has more than one count but fewer than ten. The CDR3 reads CASAAGRVTQYF. The CDR3 nucleotides are TGTGCCAGTGCGGCAGGGAGGGTTACGCAGTATTTT. The rearrangement links TRBV12-3 or TRBV12-4 to TRBJ2-3; 7 bases fit TRBD2. The V segment lost 9 bases and the J segment 8 bases; nucleotides outside the gene matches: 8. This CDR3 region has 12 residues.

In DNA form, the CDR3 reads TGTGCCAGCTCACCGGGACAGAGCAATCAGCCCCAGCATTTT. Protein sequence: CASSPGQSNQPQHF. The V call is TRBV18, the J call TRBJ1-5; 7 nucleotides line up with TRBD1. The V gene end was trimmed by 3 bases and the J gene end by 1 base; junction bases not matched to a gene: 0. The length of the CDR3 is 14 residues. Germline V gene lookup returns CDR1 KGHSH and CDR2 LQKENI.

The rearrangement links TRBV18 to TRBJ2-2, with TRBD2 identical over 10 bases. CDR3 size: 17 residues. Trimming removed 1 base from V and 5 bases from J; junction bases left unmatched: 7. Germline values: CDR1 KGHSH, CDR2 LQKENI. CDR3 residues: CASSPLAGLAVTGELFF. The CDR3 coding sequence is TGTGCCAGCTCACCACTCGCAGGACTAGCGGTAACCGGGGAGCTGTTTTTT.

The rearrangement uses TRBV10-2 and TRBJ1-2; D perhaps matches TRBD1 (6 bases). The CDR3 has 14 residues. V lost 6 bases and J lost 0, with 11 bases in between. Germline CDR1 is WSHSY and CDR2 is SAAADI. The CDR3 protein is CASRRTETNYGYTF. The CDR3 bases are TGCGCCAGCAGGAGGACAGAAACTAACTATGGCTACACCTTC.